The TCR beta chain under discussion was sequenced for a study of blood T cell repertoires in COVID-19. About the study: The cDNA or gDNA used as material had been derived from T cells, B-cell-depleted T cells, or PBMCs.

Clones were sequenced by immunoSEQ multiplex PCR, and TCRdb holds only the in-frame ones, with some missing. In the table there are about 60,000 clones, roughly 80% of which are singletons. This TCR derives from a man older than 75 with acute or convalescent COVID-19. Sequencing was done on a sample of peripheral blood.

CDR3 in amino acids: CASSLLGTTTDTQYF. In DNA, the CDR3 is TGTGCCAGCAGCTTGTTAGGGACTACCACAGATACGCAGTATTTT. The rearrangement joins TRBV5-5 to TRBJ2-3; 7 bases map to TRBD2. Germline CDR1 and CDR2: SGHKS and YYEKEE (reference sequence). The length of the CDR3 is 15 residues. Trimming took 1 base from V and 2 from J; bases not matched to a gene: 4.